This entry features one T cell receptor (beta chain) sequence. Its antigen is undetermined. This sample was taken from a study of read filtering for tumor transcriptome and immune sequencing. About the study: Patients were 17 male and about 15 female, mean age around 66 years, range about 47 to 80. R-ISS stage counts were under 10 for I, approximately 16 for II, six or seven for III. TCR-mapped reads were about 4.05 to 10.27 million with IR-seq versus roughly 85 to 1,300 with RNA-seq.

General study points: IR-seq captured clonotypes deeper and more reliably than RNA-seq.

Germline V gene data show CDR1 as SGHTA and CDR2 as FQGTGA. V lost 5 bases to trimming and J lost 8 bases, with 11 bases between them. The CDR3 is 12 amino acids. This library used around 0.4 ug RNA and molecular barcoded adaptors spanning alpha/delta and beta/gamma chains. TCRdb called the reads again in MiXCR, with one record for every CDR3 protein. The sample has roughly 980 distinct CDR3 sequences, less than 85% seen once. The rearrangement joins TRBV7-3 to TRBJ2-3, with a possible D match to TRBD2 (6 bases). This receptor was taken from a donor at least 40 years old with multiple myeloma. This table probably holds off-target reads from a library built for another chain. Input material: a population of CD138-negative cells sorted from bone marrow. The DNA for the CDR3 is TGTGCCAGCAGCCCCTCCGGGGGTACGCAGTATTTT. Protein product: CASSPSGGTQYF. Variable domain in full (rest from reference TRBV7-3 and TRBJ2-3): GAGVSQTPSNKVTEKGKYVELRCDPISGHTALYWYRQSLGQGPEFLIYFQGTGAADDSGLPNDRFFAVRPEGSVSTLKIQRTERGDSAVYLCASSPSGGTQYFGPGTRLTVL.